The T cell receptor (beta chain) under discussion was sequenced for a study of CD8+CD57+ T cells in acquired aplastic anemia. Overall study: The mean DNA yield obtained from sorted CD4+ and CD8+ cells came to roughly 3.4 ug. Study findings and constraints: The study identified roughly 31 CD8+ CDR3 sequences shared by patients and controls.

Details on this clonotype: The antigen is not known.

Profiles of TCR beta VDJ and CDR3 were generated from a genomic DNA template. TCRdb called the reads again in MiXCR, with one record for every CDR3 protein. This table holds about 160,000 distinct CDR3 sequences, under 55% found once. Flow cytometry had shown expanded CD8+CD57+ cells in the patients chosen for sequencing. With no exception, the patients had severe acquired aplastic anemia. There was no therapy given to any patient before the blood sampling took place. The V end lost 6 bases, the J end lost 3 bases, and 14 bases lay between the germline ends. This CDR3 has 14 amino acids. Germline CDR1 SGHNT, CDR2 YENEEA.

The specimen sequenced was sorted CD4+, CD8+, or CD8+CD57+ T cells (not recorded which) from PBMCs. The clonotype was recovered from a human donor with aplastic anemia. The V gene is TRBV11-3, the J gene TRBJ2-5; D gene unclear. In nucleotides, the CDR3 is TGTGCCAGCAGTCGAGATGGGGATGAAGAGACCCAGTACTTC. It specifies CASSRDGDEETQYF.